This T cell receptor beta chain emerged from a study of cytomegalovirus exposure and HLA in healthy donors. As for this clone: Its antigen is currently unknown.

Germline values: CDR1 MDHEN, CDR2 SYDVKM. The length of the CDR3 is 16 residues. With V trimmed by 8 bases and J by 4 bases, 11 bases remained unmatched. Findings and limits, study-wide: Sequencing likely caused a cluster of highly shared sequence variants. TCR beta sequences reportedly predicted the HLA-A and HLA-B alleles of most subjects accurately. It was in a later analysis that TCR association rates were seen to vary by HLA locus, highest for DRB1 and lowest for HLA-C.

Primers: 60 Vbeta forward and 13 Jbeta reverse. Clones were read by immunoSEQ multiplex PCR, and TCRdb kept only the in-frame ones, dropping some. There are about 180,000 clones in the sample; roughly 80% occur only once, and approximately 2.3% lies in the top ten. The chain employs TRBV28 and TRBJ1-5; TRBD1 matches at 10 bases. The source is a male donor in good health and CMV-seronegative. Sequenced sample: PBMCs. The DNA for the CDR3 is TGTGCCAGCGGCATCCCGGGACAGGGGATTAATCAGCCCCAGCATTTT. Protein sequence: CASGIPGQGINQPQHF.